The clone carrying this TCR beta chain was seen many times. The target antigen is unknown. A read error may account for a junction end that differs from germline. The record originates from a study of read filtering for tumor transcriptome and immune sequencing. Study-wide background: R-ISS stage counts were about 8 for I, roughly 16 for II, 7 for III. Whole-transcriptome libraries were prepared after DNase treatment. Per sample, TCR-region reads ranged about 3.5 to 11 million by IR-seq, roughly 85 to 1,400 by RNA-seq. Findings and limits, study-wide: The sorted CD138-negative fraction was a mixed bone marrow immune population, not purified T cells.

The library was built from around 380 ng RNA with molecular barcoded adaptors for alpha/delta and beta/gamma chains. In TCRdb, the reads were re-called with MiXCR into one record per CDR3 protein. The data hold over 55,000 distinct CDR3 sequences, with roughly 13% observed a single time. There are 14 residues in the CDR3. CDR1 and CDR2 from the germline V gene are SEHNR and FQNEAQ (reference sequence). The J gene is TRBJ2-3, the V gene TRBV7-9, with 7 bases that match TRBD2. The sample comprised a population of CD138-negative cells sorted from bone marrow. The receptor comes from a donor over 35 with multiple myeloma. The CDR3 DNA sequence: TGTGCCAGCAGGTTAGCGGGCCTCACAGATACGCAGTATTTT. Translation gives CASRLAGLTDTQYF.